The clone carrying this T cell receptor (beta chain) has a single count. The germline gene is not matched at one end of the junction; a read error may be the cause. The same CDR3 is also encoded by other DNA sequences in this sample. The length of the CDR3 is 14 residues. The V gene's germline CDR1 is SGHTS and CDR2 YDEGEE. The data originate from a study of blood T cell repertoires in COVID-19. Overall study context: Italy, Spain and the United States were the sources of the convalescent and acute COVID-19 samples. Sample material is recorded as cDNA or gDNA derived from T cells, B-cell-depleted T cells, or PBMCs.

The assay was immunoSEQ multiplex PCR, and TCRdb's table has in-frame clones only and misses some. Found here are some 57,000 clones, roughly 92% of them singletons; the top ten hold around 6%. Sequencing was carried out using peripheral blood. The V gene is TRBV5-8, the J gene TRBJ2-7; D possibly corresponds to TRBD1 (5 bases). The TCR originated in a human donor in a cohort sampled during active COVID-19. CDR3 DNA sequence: TGCGCCAGCAGCTTTCGTCAGGGTTCCTACGAGCAGTACTTC. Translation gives CASSFRQGSYEQYF.